The present entry profiles one T cell receptor beta chain with its context. This specimen comes from a study of shared clonotypes between healthy human individuals. Study-wide background: CD4 naive cells filled three plates per donor, CD4 memory three, CD8 naive two and CD8 memory one.

V trimming: 5 bases; J trimming: 7 bases; junction bases outside the gene matches: 8. This CDR3 comprises 14 residues. Germline assignment: CDR1 SGHTA and CDR2 FQGNSA. For sorted subsets, approximately 0.2 ug DNA per replicate equaled roughly 29,000 T cell genomes. Assay used: immunoSEQ multiplex PCR; TCRdb lists only in-frame clones, some missing. The data show 2 million to 2.5 million clones, about nine tenths seen once. This chain links TRBV7-2 with TRBJ1-5, with 7 positions matching TRBD1. Sequencing input: naive CD4+ T cells from PBMCs. The subset denotes: CD45RA+ positively selected. The receptor comes from a man in his late teens or twenties in good health. Some clones in this sample may be carry-over from other donors' samples. The CDR3 here is CASSPDRWGQPQHF. Here the CDR3 DNA reads TGTGCCAGCAGCCCGGACAGGTGGGGGCAGCCCCAGCATTTT.